This entry lists 8 T cell receptor beta chains sequenced from one sample in a study of glioma-infiltrating T cells after dendritic cell vaccination. The protocol was immunoSEQ multiplex PCR, while the TCRdb copy is restricted to in-frame clones and leaves out a portion. Found here are 100,000 or so clones, nearly 90% of them singletons; the top ten hold 2.5% to 3%. Sample time point: after dendritic cell vaccination, including at tumor progression/relapse. The sample here was blood, taken after dendritic cell vaccination. The source of these receptors is a human donor with glioblastoma.

The chain links TRBV5-1 to TRBJ1-3; D gene uncertain. The CDR3 is made up of 13 amino acids. Trimming took 4 bases from V and 0 from J, leaving 5 bases between them. The germline V gene has CDR1 SGHRS and CDR2 YFSETQ. The CDR3: CASSGDSGNTIYF. The CDR3 coding sequence is TGCGCCAGCAGCGGAGACTCTGGAAACACCATATATTTT. Drawing the rest from reference TRBV5-1 and TRBJ1-3, the complete variable domain is KAGVTQTPRYLIKTRGQQVTLSCSPISGHRSVSWYQQTPGQGLQFLFEYFSETQRNKGNFPGRFSGRQFSNSRSEMNVSTLELGDSALYLCASSGDSGNTIYFGEGSWLTVV.

The chain is built from TRBV7-2 and TRBJ2-7, with 8 bases identical to TRBD2. The CDR3 length is 14 residues. Germline values: CDR1 SGHTA, CDR2 FQGNSA. V shed 0 bases and J 4 bases; nucleotides not matched to a gene: 2. This chain's CDR3 is CASSLARGAYEQYF. The DNA for the CDR3 is TGTGCCAGCAGCTTAGCGCGGGGGGCGTACGAGCAGTACTTC.

Details on this clone: The junction departs from germline at one end; a sequencing error may be responsible. Other DNA sequences of this sample code for an identical CDR3. The rearrangement links TRBV4-1 to TRBJ1-1, with D maybe TRBD1 (6 bases). The CDR3 runs 15 residues. Germline-derived CDR1 and CDR2 are MGHRA and YSYEKL. In DNA, the CDR3 is TGCGCCACCACTCGAGAGGGACAAATGAACACTGAGGCTTTCTTT. Translation gives CATTREGQMNTEAFF.

The gene calls are TRBV11-3 and TRBJ2-3, with D possibly TRBD2 on 6 matching bases. This CDR3 is 14 amino acids long. CDR1 SGHNT and CDR2 YENEEA come from the germline V gene. Trimming took off 5 bases at V and 4 bases at J, with 13 bases between the two ends. CDR3 loop: CASSPSREADTQYF. The CDR3 DNA reads as TGTGCCAGCAGCCCCTCGAGGGAGGCAGATACGCAGTATTTT.

The rearrangement links TRBV2 to TRBJ2-5; a weak D match, TRBD2 (6 bases). Trimming left V 6 bases short and J 5 bases short, with 16 bases between. From germline, CDR1 is SNHLY and CDR2 FYNNEI. The CDR3 length is 14 residues. The chain's CDR3 is CASREGLPPETQYF. DNA of the CDR3: TGTGCCAGCAGGGAGGGGCTTCCTCCGGAGACCCAGTACTTC.

The chain recombines TRBV19 with TRBJ2-2; TRBD1 matches at 9 bases. The CDR3 contains 16 residues. After removal of 6 bases from V and 5 bases from J, the junction contained 10 bases not matched to a gene. Germline V gene lookup returns CDR1 LNHDA and CDR2 SQIVND (reference sequence). CDR3 residues: CASRAGTGTRTGELFF. The DNA for the CDR3 is TGTGCCAGTAGGGCCGGGACAGGGACCAGGACCGGGGAGCTGTTTTTT.

This rearrangement joins TRBV30 to TRBJ1-1; TRBD1 might be the D (6 bases). From germline, CDR1 is GTSNPN and CDR2 SVGIG (reference sequence). V was shortened by 4 bases and J by 1 base, with 10 bases between the two germline ends. CDR3 size: 13 residues. CDR3 nucleotide sequence: TGTGCCTGGACGCTGGGGGCGAACACTGAAGCTTTCTTT. It encodes CAWTLGANTEAFF.

Written as DNA, the CDR3 is TGTGCCAGCAGCTTAGTTAGTCGCCACGAGCAGTACTTC. Its translation: CASSLVSRHEQYF. J is TRBJ2-7 and V is TRBV7-2; D is unclear. The CDR3 sequence is 13 residues long. The germline V gene has CDR1 SGHTA and CDR2 FQGNSA. With 1 base removed from V and 5 bases from J, the gap between germline ends came to 9 bases. The full variable domain, completed using reference TRBV7-2 and TRBJ2-7, is GAGVSQSPSNKVTEKGKDVELRCDPISGHTALYWYRQSLGQGLEFLIYFQGNSAPDKSGLPSDRFSAERTGGSVSTLTIQRTQQEDSAVYLCASSLVSRHEQYFGPGTRLTVT.